Detailed here is one T cell receptor beta chain. Its recognized antigen is unknown. Base qualities are missing; no much larger clone stands one base away. The CDR3 regions of human TCRbeta chains were analyzed by immunosequencing. The published analysis was carried out like this. TCRs in the repertoires were compared against a reference library of SARS-CoV-2-specific TCRs that had been generated with the MIRA antigen-specificity platform. Breadth was defined as the fraction of unique TCRs that were SARS-CoV-2-associated, and depth was defined as the fraction of total T cells that were SARS-CoV-2-associated. Using the MIRA data, each spike-specific TCR was assigned both to the spike region to which the TCR was reactive and to a CD4 or CD8 class. Log10-transformed breadth and depth values were compared by one-way ANOVA with Sidak's multiple comparisons tests. TCRdb stores this immuneACCESS table with in-frame sequences only. Part of the clones is absent; in the studies checked, under half of the shortfall reflects unresolved V genes, and no reason is known for the rest. V and J calls and clone size are given by that table; D and trimming were obtained from the DNA. In this sample the table shows roughly 120,000 clones, 85% to 90% of which occur a single time. In total, the top ten clones hold approximately 7.6% of the sample.

This entry comes from a study of T cell responses to AZD1222 COVID-19 vaccine (dated by TCRdb to the early 2020s). With respect to the entire study: AZD1222 recipients with second doses at about 4 weeks or about 12 weeks were pooled, because spike-specific TCR depth and breadth did not differ between schedules. Trial participants were enrolled into age subgroups of 18-55, 56-69 and 70-plus years, which contained about 150, 28 and 57 TCR-sequenced participants, respectively. TCR sequencing covered 233 trial participants: 200 to 210 given two doses of AZD1222 and 26 given two doses of MenACWY control vaccine.

Points the paper makes about the study in general: After two AZD1222 doses, both the breadth and the depth of spike-specific TCRs were significantly higher than at day 0 and than in MenACWY recipients. The whole spike protein was spanned by vaccine-associated CD4 TCRs, and dominant responses were seen in regions 160-218 and 743-854. Epitopes outside the regions mutated in the B.1.351 and B.1.1.7 variants were reportedly recognized by nearly half of the unique spike-specific TCRs. In the small 56-69-year group, the increase in depth fell short of significance, most likely because of low power. Conclusions about previously exposed vaccinees are limited, since just 6 or 7 AZD1222 recipients were seropositive for SARS-CoV-2 at baseline. Participants were mostly white British and included more females than males, and it was suggested by the authors that clonal diversity may have been underestimated. Because no day 14 peak-response samples were available, the repertoires could be characterized only after the peak T cell response.

For CDR1 and CDR2, the germline V gene (reference sequence) lists SGHNT and YYREEE. From V the trimming removes 6 bases and from J it removes 0 bases, while the gene matches leave 10 bases of the junction unaccounted for. The cysteine opens and the phenylalanine closes a CDR3 of 16 amino acids. Only the CDR3 DNA is retained, 48 bases long and in frame from the first base. This sample's time point label indicates: baseline before first vaccination. Vaccinee samples came from UK trials COV001 and COV002, including a single-blind randomized controlled phase 2/3 trial of AZD1222 (ChAdOx1 nCoV-19) in healthy adults. For TCRbeta chain sequencing, PBMC samples from trial participants were taken at day 0 and at day 28 after the second dose.

Recombination connected TRBV5-4 to TRBJ2-3; the junction holds 7 bases that match TRBD1. This specimen was peripheral blood, taken on day 0 of AZD1222 vaccination. This TCR derives from an adult in good health. The encoded CDR3 is CASTPGQRTSTDTQYF. The nucleotide sequence reads as follows: TGTGCCAGCACCCCGGGACAGCGGACGAGCACAGATACGCAGTATTTT.